This T cell receptor (beta chain) emerged from a study of naive and memory T cell subsets. Notes on this clonotype: The antigen is unknown.

Two oligonucleotides, mixed equimolar, formed the beta constant-region primer covering TRBC1 and TRBC2. Four rounds of PCR amplified the ligated cDNA using nested alpha and beta constant-region primers plus SP2. TCRdb redid the calling of the UMI-ligation and nested PCR reads with MiXCR, one entry per CDR3 protein. The sample has around 160,000 distinct CDR3 sequences, about a sixth seen once. General observations from the study: Findings for naive and memory subsets could not be checked against ground truth. A few larger clonotypes appeared in naive repertoires, especially CD8, possibly memory cells re-expressing CD45RA.

Between the trimmed V and J ends, which lost 3 bases and 5 bases, there was a span of 10 bases. The CDR3 contains 13 residues. Germline V gives CDR1 MNHEY, CDR2 SMNVEV (reference sequence). From the second PCR step, alpha and beta chains were amplified apart. This clonotype originated in a human donor in good health. The chain has TRBV27 and TRBJ2-5; no definite D call. The specimen sequenced was naive CD4+ T cells from blood. The CDR3 protein is CASSFWGEETQYF. CDR3 nucleotide sequence: TGTGCCAGCAGTTTCTGGGGTGAGGAGACCCAGTACTTC.